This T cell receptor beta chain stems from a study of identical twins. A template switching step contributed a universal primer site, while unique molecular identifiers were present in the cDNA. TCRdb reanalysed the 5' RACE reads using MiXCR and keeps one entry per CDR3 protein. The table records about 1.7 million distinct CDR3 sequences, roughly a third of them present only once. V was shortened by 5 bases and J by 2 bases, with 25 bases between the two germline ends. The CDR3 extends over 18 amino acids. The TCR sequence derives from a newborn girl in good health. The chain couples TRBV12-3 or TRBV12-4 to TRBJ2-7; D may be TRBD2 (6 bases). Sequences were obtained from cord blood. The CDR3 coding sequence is TGTGCCAGCAGTCCCTGGACTCGGTCGTGGAGGGGTACCTACGAGCAGTACTTC. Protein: CASSPWTRSWRGTYEQYF.